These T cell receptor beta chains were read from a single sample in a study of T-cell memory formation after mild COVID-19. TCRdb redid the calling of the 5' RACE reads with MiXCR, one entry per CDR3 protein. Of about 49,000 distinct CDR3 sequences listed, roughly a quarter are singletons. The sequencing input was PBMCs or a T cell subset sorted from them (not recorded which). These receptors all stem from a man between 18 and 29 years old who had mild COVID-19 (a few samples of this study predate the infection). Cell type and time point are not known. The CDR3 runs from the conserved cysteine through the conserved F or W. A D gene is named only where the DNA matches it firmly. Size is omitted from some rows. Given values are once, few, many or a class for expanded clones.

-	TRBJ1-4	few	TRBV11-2	CASSLAGTNEKLFF	TGTGCCAGCAGCTTAGCGGGTACTAATGAAAAACTGTTTTTT
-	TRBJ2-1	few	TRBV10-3	CAITRAALDEQFF	TGTGCCATCACACGGGCGGCGTTGGATGAGCAGTTCTTC
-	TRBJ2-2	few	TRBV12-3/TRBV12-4	CASTSWGPGELFF	TGTGCCAGCACCTCCTGGGGGCCCGGGGAGCTGTTTTTT
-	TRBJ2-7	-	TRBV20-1	CSATMGPRYEQYF	TGCAGTGCTACTATGGGACCCCGCTACGAGCAGTACTTC
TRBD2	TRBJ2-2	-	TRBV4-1	CASSQVKEAGGTGELFF	TGCGCCAGCAGCCAAGTTAAGGAGGCGGGGGGGACCGGGGAGCTGTTTTTT
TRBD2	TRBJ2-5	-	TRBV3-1	CASSQAGGGQETQYF	TGTGCCAGCAGCCAAGCGGGGGGTGGTCAAGAGACCCAGTACTTC
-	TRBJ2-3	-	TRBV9	CASSPGEPGTDTQYF	TGTGCCAGCAGCCCCGGAGAACCGGGCACAGATACGCAGTATTTT
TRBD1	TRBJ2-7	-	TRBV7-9	CASSHLETGDYEQYF	TGTGCCAGCAGCCATCTAGAGACAGGGGACTACGAGCAGTACTTC
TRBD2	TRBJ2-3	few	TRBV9	CASSASGGTDTQYF	TGTGCCAGCTCCGCTAGCGGGGGAACAGATACGCAGTATTTT
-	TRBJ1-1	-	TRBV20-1	CSARARDTEAFF	TGCAGTGCTAGAGCTAGGGACACTGAAGCTTTCTTT
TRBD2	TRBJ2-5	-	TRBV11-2	CASSPSRGRFQETQYF	TGTGCCAGCAGCCCCTCGCGGGGGAGATTCCAAGAGACCCAGTACTTC
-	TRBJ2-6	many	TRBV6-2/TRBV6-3	CASSWDSGANVLTF	TGTGCCAGCAGTTGGGACTCTGGGGCCAACGTCCTGACTTTC
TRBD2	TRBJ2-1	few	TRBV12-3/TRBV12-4	CASIGTSAYNEQFF	TGTGCCAGCATTGGGACTAGCGCTTACAATGAGCAGTTCTTC
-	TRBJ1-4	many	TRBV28	CASSSPRRGGPEKLFF	TGTGCCAGCAGTTCCCCCCGGAGGGGGGGCCCTGAAAAACTGTTTTTT
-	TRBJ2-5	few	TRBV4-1	CASSLRIQETQYF	TGCGCCAGCAGCCTCCGTATTCAAGAGACCCAGTACTTC
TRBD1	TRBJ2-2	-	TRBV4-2	CASSQDQGVSRSDTGELFF	TGTGCCAGCAGCCAAGATCAGGGGGTCTCCCGGTCGGACACCGGGGAGCTGTTTTTT
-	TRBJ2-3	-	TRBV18	CASSPSMVDPADTQYF	TGTGCCAGCTCACCATCGATGGTCGATCCAGCAGATACGCAGTATTTT
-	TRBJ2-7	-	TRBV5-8	CASSLFRAYEQYF	TGTGCCAGCAGCTTGTTTCGAGCCTACGAGCAGTACTTC
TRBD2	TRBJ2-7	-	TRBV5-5	CASSQTSVYEQYF	TGTGCCAGCAGCCAGACTAGCGTCTACGAGCAGTACTTC
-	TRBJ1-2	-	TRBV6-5	CASSYSSLSTYGYTF	TGTGCCAGCAGTTACTCGTCACTTTCTACGTATGGCTACACCTTC
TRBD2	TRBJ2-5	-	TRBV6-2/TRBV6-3	CASSSLGLAGPQETQYF	TGTGCCAGCAGTTCTCTAGGACTAGCGGGGCCTCAAGAGACCCAGTACTTC
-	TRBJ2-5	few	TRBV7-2	CASSPLASETQYF	TGTGCCAGCAGTCCCCTAGCAAGCGAGACCCAGTACTTC
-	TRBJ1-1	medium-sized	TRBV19	CASGRGTEAFF	TGTGCCAGTGGACGTGGTACTGAAGCTTTCTTT
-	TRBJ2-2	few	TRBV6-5	CASSPGTLHTGELFF	TGTGCCAGCAGTCCCGGGACTCTACACACCGGGGAGCTGTTTTTT
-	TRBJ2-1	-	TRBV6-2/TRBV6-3	CASSYSDNPVLEQFF	TGTGCCAGCAGTTACTCGGACAATCCGGTCCTTGAGCAGTTCTTC
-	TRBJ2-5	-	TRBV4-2	CASSQERGVETQYF	TGTGCCAGCAGCCAAGAAAGGGGGGTGGAGACCCAGTACTTC
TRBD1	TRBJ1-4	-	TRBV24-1	CATRIRDRAVSDEKLFF	TGTGCCACCAGGATCCGGGACAGGGCTGTTTCGGATGAAAAACTGTTTTTT
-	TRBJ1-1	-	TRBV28	CASSLRGTEAFF	TGTGCCAGCAGTTTACGAGGGACTGAAGCTTTCTTT
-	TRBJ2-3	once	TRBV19	CASSIASAASTDTQYF	TGTGCCAGTAGTATAGCTTCGGCAGCTAGCACAGATACGCAGTATTTT
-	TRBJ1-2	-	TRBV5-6	CASSFRQGYYGYTF	TGTGCCAGCAGCTTCAGGCAGGGGTACTATGGCTACACCTTC
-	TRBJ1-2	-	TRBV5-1	CASSLVETRGYTF	TGCGCCAGCAGCTTGGTGGAGACTAGGGGCTACACCTTC
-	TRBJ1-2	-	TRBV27	CASSLYGGGYTF	TGTGCCAGCAGTTTATACGGGGGCGGCTACACCTTC
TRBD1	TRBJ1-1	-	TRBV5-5	CASSLGPTGGTEAFF	TGTGCCAGCAGCTTGGGGCCTACAGGGGGCACTGAAGCTTTCTTT
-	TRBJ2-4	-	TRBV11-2	CASSFREYF	TGTGCCAGCAGCTTCCGAGAGTACTTC
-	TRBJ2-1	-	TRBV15	CATSRTGGLGGNGIF	TGTGCCACCAGCAGAACGGGCGGGTTAGGGGGAAACGGGATCTTC
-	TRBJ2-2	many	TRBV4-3	CASSQDRSENTGELFF	TGCGCCAGCAGCCAAGATAGGAGCGAGAACACCGGGGAGCTGTTTTTT
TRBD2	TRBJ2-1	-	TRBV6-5	CASSEQRGAYYNEQFF	TGTGCCAGCAGTGAACAGCGGGGGGCCTACTACAATGAGCAGTTCTTC
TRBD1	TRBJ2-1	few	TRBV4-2	CASSAGRGHEQFF	TGTGCCAGCAGCGCGGGCAGGGGGCATGAGCAGTTCTTC
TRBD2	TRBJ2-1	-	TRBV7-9	CASSATSGGPKGNEQFF	TGTGCCAGCAGCGCGACTAGCGGGGGCCCTAAGGGGAATGAGCAGTTCTTC
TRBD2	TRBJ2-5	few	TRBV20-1	CSARDLASGEETQYF	TGCAGTGCTAGAGATCTGGCTAGCGGGGAAGAGACCCAGTACTTC
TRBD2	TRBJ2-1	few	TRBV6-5	CASSYGAGGPNEQFF	TGTGCCAGCAGTTACGGAGCGGGGGGGCCGAATGAGCAGTTCTTC
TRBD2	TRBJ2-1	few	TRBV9	CASSVGGGGARNEQFF	TGTGCCAGCAGCGTCGGCGGCGGGGGGGCGAGGAATGAGCAGTTCTTC
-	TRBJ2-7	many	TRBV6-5	CASSHRAQDEQYF	TGTGCCAGCAGCCACAGGGCGCAGGACGAGCAGTACTTC
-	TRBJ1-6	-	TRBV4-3	CASSLGREYYNSPLHF	TGCGCCAGCAGCCTGGGCCGGGAGTACTATAATTCACCCCTCCACTTT
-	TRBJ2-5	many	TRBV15	CATSRDRRPQETQYF	TGTGCCACCAGCAGAGATCGGCGGCCCCAAGAGACCCAGTACTTC
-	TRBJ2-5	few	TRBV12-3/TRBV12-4	CASSLVGWGVKEQETQYF	TGTGCCAGCAGTTTAGTAGGGTGGGGGGTTAAAGAACAAGAGACCCAGTACTTC
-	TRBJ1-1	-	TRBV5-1	CASSLGPQANTEAFF	TGCGCCAGCAGCTTGGGACCACAGGCGAACACTGAAGCTTTCTTT
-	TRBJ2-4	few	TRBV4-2	CASSPNAGAQGNIQYF	TGTGCCAGCAGCCCCAATGCGGGGGCACAGGGAAACATTCAGTACTTC
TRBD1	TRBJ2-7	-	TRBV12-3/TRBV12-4	CASSGTGGASYEQYF	TGTGCCAGCAGCGGGACAGGGGGCGCTTCCTACGAGCAGTACTTC
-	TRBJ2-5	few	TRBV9	CASSPDSYPETQYF	TGTGCCAGCAGCCCCGACAGTTATCCGGAGACCCAGTACTTC
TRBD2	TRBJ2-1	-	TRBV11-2	CASSYRAGGEKFF	TGTGCCAGCAGCTACCGAGCGGGGGGTGAGAAGTTCTTC
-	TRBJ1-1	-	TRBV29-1	CSAPRGGGEAFF	TGCAGCGCCCCGCGGGGGGGAGGAGAAGCTTTCTTT
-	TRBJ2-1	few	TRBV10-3	CAISESADEQFF	TGTGCCATCAGTGAGTCCGCCGATGAGCAGTTCTTC
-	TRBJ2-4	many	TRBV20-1	CSADRESPNIQYF	TGCAGTGCAGACCGGGAGTCTCCAAACATTCAGTACTTC
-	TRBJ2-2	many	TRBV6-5	CASSLYRTGELFF	TGTGCCAGCAGTTTATACAGGACCGGGGAGCTGTTTTTT
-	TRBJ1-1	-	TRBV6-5	CASSYSRGGNTEAFF	TGTGCCAGCAGTTACTCGCGGGGCGGAAACACTGAAGCTTTCTTT
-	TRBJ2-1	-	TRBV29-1	CSASGTSSSYNEQFF	TGCAGCGCCTCGGGGACGTCAAGCTCCTACAATGAGCAGTTCTTC
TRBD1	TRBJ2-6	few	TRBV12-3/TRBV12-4	CASARAGGVSGANVLTF	TGTGCCAGCGCTAGGGCAGGGGGCGTCTCTGGGGCCAACGTCCTGACTTTC
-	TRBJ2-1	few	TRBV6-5	CASSYNGVDVDEQFF	TGTGCCAGCAGTTACAACGGGGTTGATGTTGATGAGCAGTTCTTC
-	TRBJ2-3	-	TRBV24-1	CATSDSGFRTDTQYF	TGTGCCACCAGTGACTCCGGGTTCCGCACAGATACGCAGTATTTT